Reported below is one TCR beta chain. Its target antigen remains unknown. Nothing much larger sits one base from this clone, and base qualities are not available. Trimming at the junction amounts to 0 bases on V and 10 bases on J, and the germline ends lie 13 bases apart. Counted from cysteine to phenylalanine, this CDR3 has 13 amino acids. Only the CDR3 DNA is retained, 39 bases long and in frame from the first base. According to the germline V gene, CDR1 reads SGHRS and CDR2 reads YFSETQ. The entry originates in a study of T-cell reconstitution after alpha-beta-depleted transplantation in children (dated by TCRdb to the mid-2010s). Regarding the complete study: T-cell immune reconstitution after TCRalphabeta/CD19-depleted allogeneic hematopoietic cell transplantation in children was quantitatively tracked in the study by means of TCR repertoire profiling.

Reading the label with the study, this specimen's treatment or condition is: allogeneic hematopoietic cell transplantation with graft depleted of TCRalphabeta T cells and CD19 B cells. The children who served as transplant recipients had been given grafts of TCRalphabeta/CD19-depleted allogeneic hematopoietic cells. Broad study findings and their caveats: The apparently early alphabetaT-cell count recovery about two months after transplant was reportedly dependent on only several hundred rapidly expanded clones derived from non-depleted graft cells. In some patients, high TCRbeta diversity at day 60 was attributed to recipient T cells and intrathymic progenitors that had survived conditioning. Hyperexpanded clone frequencies declined over subsequent months; after one year, T-cell counts and TCRbeta diversity were mostly attributed to newly produced T cells.

Library creation used PCR. Sequencing relied on an Illumina HiSeq 2500. TCR libraries were prepared with molecular barcoding, using unique molecular identifiers to normalize TCRbeta repertoire quantification. The public sequencing data were trimmed at Q25 with fastp and processed into clonotypes with MiXCR by TCRdb, which kept only in-frame beta chains. Rows are unified per CDR3 protein, each entry keeping the most common DNA and genes. The sample table records 610,000 or so distinct CDR3 sequences; approximately 30% of these occur just once. The ten largest account for around 36% of the sample. Rearrangement joined TRBV5-1 to TRBJ1-1; too little of a D gene remains to name it. Source: PBMCs, taken before TCRalphabeta/CD19-depleted stem cell transplant. The TCR originated in a boy less than two years old with Wiskott-Aldrich syndrome, due to receive a stem cell transplant. The DNA sequence is given as TGCGCCAGCAGCTTGGCACACCGGAGTGCAGCTTTCTTT. Translated, this is CASSLAHRSAAFF.